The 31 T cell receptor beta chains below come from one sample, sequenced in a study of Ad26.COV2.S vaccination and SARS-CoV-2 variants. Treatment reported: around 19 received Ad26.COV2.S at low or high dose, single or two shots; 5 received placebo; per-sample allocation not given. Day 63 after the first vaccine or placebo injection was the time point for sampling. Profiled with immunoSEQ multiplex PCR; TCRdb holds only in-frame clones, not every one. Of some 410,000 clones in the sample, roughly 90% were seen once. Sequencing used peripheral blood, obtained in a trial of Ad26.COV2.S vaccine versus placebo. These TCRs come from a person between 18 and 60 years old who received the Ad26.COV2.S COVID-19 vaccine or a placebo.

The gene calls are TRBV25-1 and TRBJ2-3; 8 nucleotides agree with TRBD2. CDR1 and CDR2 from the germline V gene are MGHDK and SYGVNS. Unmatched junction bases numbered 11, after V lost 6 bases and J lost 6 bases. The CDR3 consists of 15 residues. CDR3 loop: CASRGSGGPVDTQYF. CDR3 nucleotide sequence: TGTGCCAGCAGGGGGAGCGGGGGCCCCGTTGATACGCAGTATTTT.

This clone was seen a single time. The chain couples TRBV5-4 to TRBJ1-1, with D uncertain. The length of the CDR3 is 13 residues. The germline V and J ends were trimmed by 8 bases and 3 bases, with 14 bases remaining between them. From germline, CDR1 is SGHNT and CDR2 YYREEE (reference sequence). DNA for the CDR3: TGTGCCAGTAGCAAGGGTGGGTACACTGAAGCTTTCTTT. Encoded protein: CASSKGGYTEAFF.

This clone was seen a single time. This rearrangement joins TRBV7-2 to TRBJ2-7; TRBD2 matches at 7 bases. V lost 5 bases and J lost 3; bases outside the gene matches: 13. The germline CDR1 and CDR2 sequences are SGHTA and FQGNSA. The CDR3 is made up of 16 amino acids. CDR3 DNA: TGTGCCAGCAGCCCCGATATGACTAGCAGCGTCTACGAGCAGTACTTC. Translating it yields CASSPDMTSSVYEQYF.

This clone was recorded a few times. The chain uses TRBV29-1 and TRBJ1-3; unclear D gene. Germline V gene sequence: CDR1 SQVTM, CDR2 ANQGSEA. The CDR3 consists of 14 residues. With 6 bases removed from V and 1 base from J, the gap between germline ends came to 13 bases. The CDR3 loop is CSVTGGTSGNTIYF. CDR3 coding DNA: TGCAGCGTAACCGGTGGAACATCTGGAAACACCATATATTTT.

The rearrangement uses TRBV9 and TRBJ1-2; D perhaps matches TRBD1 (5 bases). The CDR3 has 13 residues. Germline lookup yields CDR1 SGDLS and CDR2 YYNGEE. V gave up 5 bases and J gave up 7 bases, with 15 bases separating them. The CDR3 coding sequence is TGTGCCAGCAGGGGGCCGGGCTCTTTTGGCTACACCTTC. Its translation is CASRGPGSFGYTF.

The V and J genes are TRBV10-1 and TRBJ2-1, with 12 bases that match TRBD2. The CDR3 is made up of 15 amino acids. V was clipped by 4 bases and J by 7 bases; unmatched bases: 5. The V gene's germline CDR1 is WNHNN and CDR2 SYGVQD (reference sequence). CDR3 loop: CASSVLAGGRNEQFF. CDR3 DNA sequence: TGCGCCAGCAGTGTACTAGCGGGGGGCCGTAATGAGCAGTTCTTC.

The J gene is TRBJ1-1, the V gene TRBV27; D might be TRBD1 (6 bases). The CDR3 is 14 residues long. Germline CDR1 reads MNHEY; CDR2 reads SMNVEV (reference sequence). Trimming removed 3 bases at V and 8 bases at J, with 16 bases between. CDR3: CASSFIGGPREAFF. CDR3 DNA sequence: TGTGCCAGCAGTTTTATCGGGGGCCCGCGAGAAGCTTTCTTT.

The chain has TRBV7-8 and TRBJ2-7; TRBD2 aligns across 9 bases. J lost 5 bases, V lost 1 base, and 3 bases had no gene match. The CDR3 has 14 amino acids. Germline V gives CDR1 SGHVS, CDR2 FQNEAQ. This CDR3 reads CASSLGRGGHEQYF. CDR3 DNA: TGTGCCAGCAGCTTAGGGCGGGGGGGCCACGAGCAGTACTTC.

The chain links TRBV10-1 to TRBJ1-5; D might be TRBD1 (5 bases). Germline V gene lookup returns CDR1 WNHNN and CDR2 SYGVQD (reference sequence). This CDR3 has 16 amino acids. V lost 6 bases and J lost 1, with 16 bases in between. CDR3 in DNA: TGCGCCAGCAGCCCCAAGGACACTTACAGCAATCAGCCCCAGCATTTT. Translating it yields CASSPKDTYSNQPQHF.

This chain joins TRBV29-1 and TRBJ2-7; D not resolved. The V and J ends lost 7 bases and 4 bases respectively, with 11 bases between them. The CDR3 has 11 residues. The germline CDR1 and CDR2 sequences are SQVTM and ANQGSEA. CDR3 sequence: CSALDRYEQYF. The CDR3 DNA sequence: TGCAGCGCTTTGGACCGGTACGAGCAGTACTTC.

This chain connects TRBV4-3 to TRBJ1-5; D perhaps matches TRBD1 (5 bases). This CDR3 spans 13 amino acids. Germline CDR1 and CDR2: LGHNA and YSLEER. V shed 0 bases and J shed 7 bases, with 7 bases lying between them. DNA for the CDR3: TGCGCCAGCAGCCAAGACAGGGCCCAGCCCCAGCATTTT. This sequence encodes CASSQDRAQPQHF.

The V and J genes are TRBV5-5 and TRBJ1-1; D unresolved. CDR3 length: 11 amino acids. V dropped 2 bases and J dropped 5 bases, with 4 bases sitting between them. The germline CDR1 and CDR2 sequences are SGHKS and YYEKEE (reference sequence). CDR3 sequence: CASSLGTEAFF. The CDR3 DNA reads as TGTGCCAGCAGCTTAGGAACTGAAGCTTTCTTT.

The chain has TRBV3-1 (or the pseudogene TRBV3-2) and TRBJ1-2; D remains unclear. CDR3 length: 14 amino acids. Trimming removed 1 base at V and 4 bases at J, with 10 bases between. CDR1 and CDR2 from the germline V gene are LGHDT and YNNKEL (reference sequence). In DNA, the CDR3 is TGTGCCAGCAGCCAAGCGGAGCGCCCCTATGGCTACACCTTC. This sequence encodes CASSQAERPYGYTF.

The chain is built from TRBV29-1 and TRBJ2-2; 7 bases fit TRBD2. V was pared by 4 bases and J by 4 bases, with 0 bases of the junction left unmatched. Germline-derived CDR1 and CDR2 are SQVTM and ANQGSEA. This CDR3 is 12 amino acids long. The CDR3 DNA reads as TGCAGCGTTGGGGGGGGCACCGGGGAGCTGTTTTTT. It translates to CSVGGGTGELFF.

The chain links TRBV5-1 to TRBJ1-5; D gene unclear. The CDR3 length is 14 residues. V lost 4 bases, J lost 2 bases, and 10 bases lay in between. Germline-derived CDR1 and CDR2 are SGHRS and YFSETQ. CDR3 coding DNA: TGCGCCAGCAGCCCAGACAAGGGCAATCAGCCCCAGCATTTT. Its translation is CASSPDKGNQPQHF.

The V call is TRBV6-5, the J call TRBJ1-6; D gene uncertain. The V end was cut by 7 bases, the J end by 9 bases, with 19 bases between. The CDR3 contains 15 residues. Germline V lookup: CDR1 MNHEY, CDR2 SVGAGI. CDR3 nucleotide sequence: TGTGCCAGCACCGAAGTAATATCGGGGAGTTCACCCCTCCACTTT. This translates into CASTEVISGSSPLHF.

This CDR3 reads CSVEGGNTEAFF. CDR3 bases: TGCAGCGTTGAAGGTGGGAACACTGAAGCTTTCTTT. The chain links TRBV29-1 to TRBJ1-1, with D unresolved. Germline V gives CDR1 SQVTM, CDR2 ANQGSEA. The CDR3 totals 12 residues. Trimming pared 1 base from V and 1 base from J, leaving 4 bases between. Full variable domain (outside the CDR3, taken from reference TRBV29-1 and TRBJ1-1): SAVISQKPSRDICQRGTSLTIQCQVDSQVTMMFWYRQQPGQSLTLIATANQGSEATYESGFVIDKFPISRPNLTFSTLTVSNMSPEDSSIYLCSVEGGNTEAFFGQGTRLTVV.

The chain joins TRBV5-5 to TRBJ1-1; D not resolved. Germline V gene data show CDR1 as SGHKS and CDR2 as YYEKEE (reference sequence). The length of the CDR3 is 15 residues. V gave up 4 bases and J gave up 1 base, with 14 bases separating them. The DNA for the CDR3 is TGTGCCAGCAGCCCGACGACTGCGGCGAACACTGAAGCTTTCTTT. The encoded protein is CASSPTTAANTEAFF.

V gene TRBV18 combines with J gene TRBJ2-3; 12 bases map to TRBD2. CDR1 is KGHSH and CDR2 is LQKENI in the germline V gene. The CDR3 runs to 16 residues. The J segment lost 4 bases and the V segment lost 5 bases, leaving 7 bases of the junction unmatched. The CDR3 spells CASSSTLAGGPDTQYF. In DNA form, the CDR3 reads TGTGCCAGCTCATCGACTCTAGCGGGGGGGCCAGATACGCAGTATTTT.

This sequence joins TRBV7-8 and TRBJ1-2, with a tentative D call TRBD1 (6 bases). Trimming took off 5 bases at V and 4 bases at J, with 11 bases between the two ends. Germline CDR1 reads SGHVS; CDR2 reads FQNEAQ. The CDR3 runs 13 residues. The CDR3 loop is CASSQAGAYGYTF. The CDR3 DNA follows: TGTGCCAGCAGCCAAGCAGGGGCCTATGGCTACACCTTC.

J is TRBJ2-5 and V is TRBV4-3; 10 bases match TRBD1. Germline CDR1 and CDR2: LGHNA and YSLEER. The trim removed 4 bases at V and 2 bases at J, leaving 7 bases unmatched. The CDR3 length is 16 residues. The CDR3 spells CASSPWGTGAQETQYF. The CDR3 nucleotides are TGCGCCAGCAGCCCCTGGGGGACAGGGGCTCAAGAGACCCAGTACTTC.

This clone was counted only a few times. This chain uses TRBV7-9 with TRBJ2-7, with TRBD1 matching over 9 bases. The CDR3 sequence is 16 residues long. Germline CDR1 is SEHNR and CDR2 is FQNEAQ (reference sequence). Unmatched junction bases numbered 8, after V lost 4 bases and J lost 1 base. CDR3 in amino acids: CASSSSGQGPSYEQYF. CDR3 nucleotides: TGTGCCAGCAGCTCCTCTGGACAGGGGCCTTCCTACGAGCAGTACTTC.

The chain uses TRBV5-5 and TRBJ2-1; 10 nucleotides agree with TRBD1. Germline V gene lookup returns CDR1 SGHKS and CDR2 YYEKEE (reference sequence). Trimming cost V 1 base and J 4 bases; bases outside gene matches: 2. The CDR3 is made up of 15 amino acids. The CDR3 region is CASSLRDRGYNEQFF. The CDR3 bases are TGTGCCAGCAGCTTGAGGGACAGGGGTTACAATGAGCAGTTCTTC. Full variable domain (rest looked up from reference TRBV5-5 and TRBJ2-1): DAGVTQSPTHLIKTRGQQVTLRCSPISGHKSVSWYQQVLGQGPQFIFQYYEKEERGRGNFPDRFSARQFPNYSSELNVNALLLGDSALYLCASSLRDRGYNEQFFGPGTRLTVL.

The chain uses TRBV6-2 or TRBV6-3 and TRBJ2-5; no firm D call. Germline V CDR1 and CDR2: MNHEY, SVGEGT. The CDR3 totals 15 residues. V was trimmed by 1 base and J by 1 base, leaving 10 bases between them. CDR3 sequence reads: CASSYWRDFQETQYF. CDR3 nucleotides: TGTGCCAGCAGTTACTGGCGAGACTTCCAAGAGACCCAGTACTTC.

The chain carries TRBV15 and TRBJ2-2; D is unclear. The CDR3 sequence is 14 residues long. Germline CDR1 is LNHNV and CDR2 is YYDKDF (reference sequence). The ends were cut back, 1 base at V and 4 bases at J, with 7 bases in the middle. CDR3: CATSRAPSTGELFF. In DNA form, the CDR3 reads TGTGCCACCAGCAGAGCACCTTCCACCGGGGAGCTGTTTTTT.

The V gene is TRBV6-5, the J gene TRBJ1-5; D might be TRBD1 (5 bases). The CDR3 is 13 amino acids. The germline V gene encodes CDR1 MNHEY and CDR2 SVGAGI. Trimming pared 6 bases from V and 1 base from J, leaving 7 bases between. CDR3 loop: CASSRDSNQPQHF. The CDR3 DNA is TGTGCCAGCAGCCGGGACAGCAATCAGCCCCAGCATTTT.

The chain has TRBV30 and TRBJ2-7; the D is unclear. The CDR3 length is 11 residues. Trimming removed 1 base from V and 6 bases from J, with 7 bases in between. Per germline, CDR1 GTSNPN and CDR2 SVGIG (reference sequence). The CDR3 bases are TGTGCCTGGAGTGGGTCTTTCGAGCAGTACTTC. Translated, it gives CAWSGSFEQYF. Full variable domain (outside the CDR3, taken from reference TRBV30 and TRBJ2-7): SQTIHQWPATLVQPVGSPLSLECTVEGTSNPNLYWYRQAAGRGLQLLFYSVGIGQISSEVPQNLSASRPQDRQFILSSKKLLLSDSGFYLCAWSGSFEQYFGPGTRLTVT.

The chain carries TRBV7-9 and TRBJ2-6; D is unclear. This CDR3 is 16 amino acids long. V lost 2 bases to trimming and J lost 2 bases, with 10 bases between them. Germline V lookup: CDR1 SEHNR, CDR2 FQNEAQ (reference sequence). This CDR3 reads CASSLSEHPGANVLTF. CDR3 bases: TGTGCCAGCAGCTTATCCGAACACCCTGGGGCCAACGTCCTGACTTTC.

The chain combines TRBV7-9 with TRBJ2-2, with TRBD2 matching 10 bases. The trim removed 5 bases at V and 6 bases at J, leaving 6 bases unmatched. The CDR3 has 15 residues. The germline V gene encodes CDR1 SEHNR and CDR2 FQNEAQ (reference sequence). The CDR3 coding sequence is TGTGCCAGCAGCGAAGCGGGGGGGCCGGCCGGGGAGCTGTTTTTT. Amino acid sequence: CASSEAGGPAGELFF.

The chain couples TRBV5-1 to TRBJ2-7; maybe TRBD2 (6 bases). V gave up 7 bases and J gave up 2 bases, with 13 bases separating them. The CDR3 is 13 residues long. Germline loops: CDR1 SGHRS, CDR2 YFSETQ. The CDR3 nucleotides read TGCGCCAGCCAAAGGGCGGGGACCTACGAGCAGTACTTC. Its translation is CASQRAGTYEQYF.

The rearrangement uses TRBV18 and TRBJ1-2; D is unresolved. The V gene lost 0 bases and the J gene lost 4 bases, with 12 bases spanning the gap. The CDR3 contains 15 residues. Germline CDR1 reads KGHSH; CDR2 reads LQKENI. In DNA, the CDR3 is TGTGCCAGCTCACCACCGAAAAGCAGGTCCTATGGCTACACCTTC. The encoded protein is CASSPPKSRSYGYTF.